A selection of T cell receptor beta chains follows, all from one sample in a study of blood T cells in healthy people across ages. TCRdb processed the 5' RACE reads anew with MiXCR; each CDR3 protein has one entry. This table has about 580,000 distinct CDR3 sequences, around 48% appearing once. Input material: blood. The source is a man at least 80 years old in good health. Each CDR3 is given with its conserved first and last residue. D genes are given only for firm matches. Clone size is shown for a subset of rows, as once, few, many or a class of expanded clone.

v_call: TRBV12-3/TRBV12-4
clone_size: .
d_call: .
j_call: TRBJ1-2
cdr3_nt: TGTGCCAGCAGCCGGGGGGAGAACTATGACTACACCTTC
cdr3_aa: CASSRGENYDYTF

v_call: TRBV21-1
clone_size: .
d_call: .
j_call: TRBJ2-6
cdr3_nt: TGTGCCAGCAGCCCCCCCAATCGGGGTAGCTCTGGGGCCAACGTCCTGACTTTC
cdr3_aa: CASSPPNRGSSGANVLTF

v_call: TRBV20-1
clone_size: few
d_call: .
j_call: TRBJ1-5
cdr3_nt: TGCAGTGCTAGAGTGGCGCGGCCCGATAGCAATCAGCCCCAGCATTTT
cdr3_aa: CSARVARPDSNQPQHF

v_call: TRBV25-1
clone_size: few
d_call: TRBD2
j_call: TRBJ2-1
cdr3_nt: TGTGCCAGCAGTGATCGGGGACTAGCGGGAGTGGGGTCCTACAATGAGCAGTTCTTC
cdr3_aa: CASSDRGLAGVGSYNEQFF

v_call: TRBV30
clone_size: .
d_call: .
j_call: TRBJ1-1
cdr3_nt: TGTGCCTGGAGTGCCCAGGAGAACACTGAAGCTTTCTTT
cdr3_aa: CAWSAQENTEAFF

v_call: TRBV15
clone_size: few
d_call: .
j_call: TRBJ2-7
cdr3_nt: TGTGCCACCAGCAGAGATTTGGCAGGGGTCGGCGAGCAGTACTTC
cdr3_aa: CATSRDLAGVGEQYF

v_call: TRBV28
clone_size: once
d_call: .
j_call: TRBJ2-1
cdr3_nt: TGTGCCAGCAGTTTGCGGCAGATAAACAATGAGCAGTTCTTC
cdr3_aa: CASSLRQINNEQFF

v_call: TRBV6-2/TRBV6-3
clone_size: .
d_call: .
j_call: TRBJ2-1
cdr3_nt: TGTGCCAGCAGTGACTCGATAACGGCCGTGCAGTTCTTC
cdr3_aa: CASSDSITAVQFF

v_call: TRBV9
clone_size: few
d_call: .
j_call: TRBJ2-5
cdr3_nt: TGTGCCAGCAGCCCGGAGGACAGTTACCAAGAGACCCAGTACTTC
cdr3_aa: CASSPEDSYQETQYF

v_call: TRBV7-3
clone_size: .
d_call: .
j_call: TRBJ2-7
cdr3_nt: TGTGCCAGCAGCGCCGCGGGGACCTACGAGCAGTACTTC
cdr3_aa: CASSAAGTYEQYF

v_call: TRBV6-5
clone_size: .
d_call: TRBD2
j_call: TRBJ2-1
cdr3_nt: TGTGCCAGCAGTTATTCTTCCTCGGGACTAGCGCTCTACAATGAGCAGTTCTTC
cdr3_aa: CASSYSSSGLALYNEQFF

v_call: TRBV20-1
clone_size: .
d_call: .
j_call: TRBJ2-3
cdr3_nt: TGCAGTGCCCCACGGGGGCGCGGGATTAGGACAGATACGCAGTATTTT
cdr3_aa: CSAPRGRGIRTDTQYF

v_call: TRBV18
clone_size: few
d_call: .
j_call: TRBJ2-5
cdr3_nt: TGTGCTAGCTCACCAAACCCAAATTATGAGCAGTACTTC
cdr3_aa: CASSPNPNYEQYF

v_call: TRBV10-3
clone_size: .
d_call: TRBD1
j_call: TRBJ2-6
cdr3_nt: TGTGCCATCAGGGACAGGGGCACCTCTGGGGCCAACGTCCTGACTTTC
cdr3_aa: CAIRDRGTSGANVLTF

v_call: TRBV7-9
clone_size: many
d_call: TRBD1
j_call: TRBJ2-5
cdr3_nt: TGTGCCAGCAGCTTAGGGGACAGGTACCAAGAGACCCAGTACTTC
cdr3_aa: CASSLGDRYQETQYF

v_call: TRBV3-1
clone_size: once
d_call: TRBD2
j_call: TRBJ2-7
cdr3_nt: TGTGCCAGCAGCCACCTTCGAGGGACTAGCGGGGGCCTGAGCTCCTACGAGCAGTACTTC
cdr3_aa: CASSHLRGTSGGLSSYEQYF

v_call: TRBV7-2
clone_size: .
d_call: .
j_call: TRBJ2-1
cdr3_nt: TGTGCCAGCAGCTTAGCGGTATGGGGCAATGAGCAGTTCTTC
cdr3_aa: CASSLAVWGNEQFF

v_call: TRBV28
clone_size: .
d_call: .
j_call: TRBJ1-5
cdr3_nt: TGTGCCAGCAGTTTATCAGAGGGTGTATTGGATCAGCCCCAGCATTTT
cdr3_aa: CASSLSEGVLDQPQHF

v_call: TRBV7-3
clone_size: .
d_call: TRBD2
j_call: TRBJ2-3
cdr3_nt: TGTGCCAGCTCCCCCTTTAGCGGGAGTGCAGATACGCAGTATTTT
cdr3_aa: CASSPFSGSADTQYF

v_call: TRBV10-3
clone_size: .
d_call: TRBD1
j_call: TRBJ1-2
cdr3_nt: TGTGCCATCATGATAGGGGCAGGGGGACGCCATGGCTACACCTTC
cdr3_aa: CAIMIGAGGRHGYTF

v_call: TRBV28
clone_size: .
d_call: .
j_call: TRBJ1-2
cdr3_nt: TGTGCCACCGGGTTTGCTAACTATGGCTACACCTTC
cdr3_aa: CATGFANYGYTF

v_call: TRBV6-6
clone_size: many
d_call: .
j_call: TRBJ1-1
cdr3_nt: TGTGCCAGCACCGCCAGGGGCCAAGCTTTCTTT
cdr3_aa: CASTARGQAFF

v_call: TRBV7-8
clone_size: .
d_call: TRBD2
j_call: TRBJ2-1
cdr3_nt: TGTGCCAGCACCTCGACTAGCGACAATGAGCAGTTCTTC
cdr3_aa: CASTSTSDNEQFF

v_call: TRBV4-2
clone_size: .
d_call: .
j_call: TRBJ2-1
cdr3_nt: TGTGCCAGCAGCCAAGATCGCGGTCCGGGAGAGCAGTTCTTC
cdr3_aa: CASSQDRGPGEQFF

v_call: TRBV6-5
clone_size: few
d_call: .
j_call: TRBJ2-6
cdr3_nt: TGTGCCAGCAGTTCGTGGAACTCTGGGGCCAACGTCCTGACTTTC
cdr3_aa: CASSSWNSGANVLTF

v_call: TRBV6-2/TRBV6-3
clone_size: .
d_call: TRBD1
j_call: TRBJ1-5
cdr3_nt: TGTGCCAGCAGTTACGAGGGACAGATCAATCAGCCCCAGCATTTT
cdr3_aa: CASSYEGQINQPQHF

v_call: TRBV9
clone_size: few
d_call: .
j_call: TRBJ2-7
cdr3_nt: TGTGCCAGCAGCGTAGGGCAGGGTTCCGAGCAGTACTTC
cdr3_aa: CASSVGQGSEQYF

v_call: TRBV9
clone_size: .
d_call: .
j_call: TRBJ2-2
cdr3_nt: TGTGCCAGCAGCTCGTCGCAGGAGGACACCGGGGAGCTGTTTTTT
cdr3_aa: CASSSSQEDTGELFF

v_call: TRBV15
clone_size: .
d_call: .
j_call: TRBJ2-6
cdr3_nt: TGTGCCACCAGCAGAGCGATGGAACCTGGGGCCAACGTCCTGACTTTC
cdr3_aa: CATSRAMEPGANVLTF

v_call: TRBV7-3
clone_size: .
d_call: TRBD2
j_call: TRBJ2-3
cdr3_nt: TGTGCCAGCAGCTTAACGCGGACTAGCGGTTCAGATACGCAGTATTTT
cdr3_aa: CASSLTRTSGSDTQYF

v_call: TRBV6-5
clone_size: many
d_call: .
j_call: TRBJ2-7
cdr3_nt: TGTGCCAGCAATACGGGACACCCGACCTACGAGCAGTACTTC
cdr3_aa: CASNTGHPTYEQYF

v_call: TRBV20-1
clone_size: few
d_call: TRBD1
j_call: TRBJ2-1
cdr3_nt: TGCAGTGCTAGTAGGGGGCCGGCCTACAATGAGCAGTTCTTC
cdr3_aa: CSASRGPAYNEQFF

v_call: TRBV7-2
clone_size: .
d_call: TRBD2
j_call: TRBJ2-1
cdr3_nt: TGTGCCAGCAGCTTAGGCTGGAGGACTAGCAGGAATGAGCAGTTCTTC
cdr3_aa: CASSLGWRTSRNEQFF

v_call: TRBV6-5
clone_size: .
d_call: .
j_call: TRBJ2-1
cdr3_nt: TGTGCCAGCAGACACCAGGGGACTGAGCAGTTCTTC
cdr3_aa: CASRHQGTEQFF

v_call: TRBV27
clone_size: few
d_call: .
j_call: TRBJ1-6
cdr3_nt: TGTGCCAGCAGTTTATCGACATTCGGAACCTATAATTCACCCCTCCACTTT
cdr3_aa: CASSLSTFGTYNSPLHF

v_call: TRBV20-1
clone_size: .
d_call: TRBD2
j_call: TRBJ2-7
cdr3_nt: TGCAGTGCTAGAGATCTGGGACTAGCGGGAAGATCCTACGAGCAGTACTTC
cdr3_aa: CSARDLGLAGRSYEQYF

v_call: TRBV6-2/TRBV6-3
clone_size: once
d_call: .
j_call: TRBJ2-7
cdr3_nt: TGTGCCAGCAGTTACTCGACTGGATCCCCCCGGTCCCAGCAGTACTTC
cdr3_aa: CASSYSTGSPRSQQYF

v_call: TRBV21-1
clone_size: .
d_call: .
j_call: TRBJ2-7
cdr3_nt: TGTGCCAGCAGCAAACCTAGCGGGTCACATCTTTACGAGCAGTACTTC
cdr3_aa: CASSKPSGSHLYEQYF

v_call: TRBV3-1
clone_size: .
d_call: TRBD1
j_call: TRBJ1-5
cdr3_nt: TGTGCCAGCAGCCCAGGACAGGGAGGAAGGACCCAGCATTTT
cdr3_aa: CASSPGQGGRTQHF

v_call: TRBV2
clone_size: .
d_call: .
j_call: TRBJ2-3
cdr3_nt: TGTGCCAGCAGTGGAGGTCAGCGAACACTGGTCACAGATACGCAGTATTTT
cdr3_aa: CASSGGQRTLVTDTQYF

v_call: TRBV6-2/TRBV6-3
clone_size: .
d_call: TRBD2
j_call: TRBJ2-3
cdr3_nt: TGTGCCAGCAGTGCCCCCAAGGGACCAGCGGGGCCAGGCACAGATACGCAGTATTTT
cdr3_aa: CASSAPKGPAGPGTDTQYF

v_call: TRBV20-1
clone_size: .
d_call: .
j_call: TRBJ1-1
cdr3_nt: TGCAGTGCCCCAAAGGGGGGCGCGTGGGGAACTGAAGCTTTCTTT
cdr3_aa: CSAPKGGAWGTEAFF

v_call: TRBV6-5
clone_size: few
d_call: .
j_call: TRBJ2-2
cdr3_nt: TGTGCCAGCAGTTACCGGCCGGGACAGAACACCGGGGAGCTGTTTTTT
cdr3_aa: CASSYRPGQNTGELFF

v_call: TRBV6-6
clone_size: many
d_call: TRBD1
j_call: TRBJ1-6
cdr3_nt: TGTGCCAGCAGTTACTCCGGGACAGGGGGCGGTAATTCACCCCTCCACTTT
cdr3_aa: CASSYSGTGGGNSPLHF

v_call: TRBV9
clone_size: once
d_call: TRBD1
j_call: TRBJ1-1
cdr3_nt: TGTGCCAGCAGCGCAGGACAGGGCGCCTCTGAAGCTTTCTTT
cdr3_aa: CASSAGQGASEAFF

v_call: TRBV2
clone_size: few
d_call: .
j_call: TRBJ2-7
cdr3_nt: TGTGCCAGCAGTGTGACATGGACCAGCGAGCAGTACTTC
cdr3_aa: CASSVTWTSEQYF

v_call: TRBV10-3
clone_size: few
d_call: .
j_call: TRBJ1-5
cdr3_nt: TGTGCCATCAGCCCCGACAGTCAGCCCCAGCATTTT
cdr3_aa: CAISPDSQPQHF

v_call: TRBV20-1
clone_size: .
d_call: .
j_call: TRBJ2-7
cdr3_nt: TGCCGGATGACTCCTACCTACGAGCAGTACTTC
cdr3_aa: CRMTPTYEQYF

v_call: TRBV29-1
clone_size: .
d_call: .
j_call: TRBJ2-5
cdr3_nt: TGCAGCGTTGCACCAGGGGTCGGGGAGACCCAGTACTTC
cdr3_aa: CSVAPGVGETQYF

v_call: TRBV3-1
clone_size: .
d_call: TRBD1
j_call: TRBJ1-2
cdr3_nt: TGTGCCAGCAGCCAAGAGGACAGGGTGTTCTATGGCTACACCTTC
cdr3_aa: CASSQEDRVFYGYTF

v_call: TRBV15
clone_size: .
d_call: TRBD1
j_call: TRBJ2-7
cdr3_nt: TGTGCCACCAGCAGCCGGGACAGGGACTACGAGCAGTACTTC
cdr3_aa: CATSSRDRDYEQYF

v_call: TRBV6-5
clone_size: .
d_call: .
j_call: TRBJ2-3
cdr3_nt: TGTGCCAGCAGTTTGGGGGTCACTAGCACAGATACGCAGTATTTT
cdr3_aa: CASSLGVTSTDTQYF

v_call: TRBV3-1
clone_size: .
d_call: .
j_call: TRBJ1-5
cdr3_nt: TGTGCCAGCAGCCAAGGGAATGGACATCAGCCCCAGCATTTT
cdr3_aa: CASSQGNGHQPQHF